This section outlines one T cell receptor (beta chain) sequence together with its context. The data were produced by immunoSEQ multiplex PCR, yet TCRdb's version contains in-frame clones alone and is incomplete. The sample has hundreds of thousands of clones, around 87% seen once; the top ten hold approximately 0.0097%. This specimen comes from a study of shared T cell receptors in the human thymus. The CDR3 consists of 14 residues. Germline assignment: CDR1 MNHEY and CDR2 SVGAGI. The data also belong to a second study, concerning human thymus T cells. That source adds: The donor group consisted of healthy Finnish infants who were having corrective surgery for congenital heart defects. Resections obtained during corrective heart surgery supplied the thymus tissue. Related studies found that unrelated individuals share highly overlapping thymic repertoires.

The clonotype comes from a boy less than two years old with a congenital heart defect. The V and J genes are TRBV6-5 and TRBJ2-5, with D possibly matching TRBD2 (6 bases). The J call may be mistaken, given a closer DNA end match to TRBJ2-7. The sequenced sample consisted of thymocytes. The CDR3 bases are TGTGCCAGCAGCCCCGGGGACTCTTCCTACGAGCAGTACTTC. Its protein product is CASSPGDSSYEQYF.